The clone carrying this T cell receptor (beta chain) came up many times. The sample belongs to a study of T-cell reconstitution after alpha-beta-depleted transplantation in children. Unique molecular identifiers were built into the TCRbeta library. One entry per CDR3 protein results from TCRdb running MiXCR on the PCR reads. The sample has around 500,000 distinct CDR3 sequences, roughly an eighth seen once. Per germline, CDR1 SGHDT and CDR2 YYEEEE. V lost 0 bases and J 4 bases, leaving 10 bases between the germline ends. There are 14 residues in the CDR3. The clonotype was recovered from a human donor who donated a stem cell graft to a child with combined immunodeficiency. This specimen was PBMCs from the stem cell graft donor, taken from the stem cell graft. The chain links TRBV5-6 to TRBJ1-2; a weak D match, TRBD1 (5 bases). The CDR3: CASSLEGTGYGYTF. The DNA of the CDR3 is TGTGCCAGCAGCTTGGAGGGGACGGGCTATGGCTACACCTTC. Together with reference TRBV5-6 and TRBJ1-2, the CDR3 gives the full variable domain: DAGVTQSPTHLIKTRGQQVTLRCSPKSGHDTVSWYQQALGQGPQFIFQYYEEEERQRGNFPDRFSGHQFPNYSSELNVNALLLGDSALYLCASSLEGTGYGYTFGSGTRLTVV.